This T cell receptor beta chain stems from a study of blood T cell repertoires in COVID-19. Study-wide background: PBMCs, B-cell-depleted T cells, or T cells provided the cDNA or gDNA that made up the material.

This clone was seen just once. Authors' processing steps: Nucleated cell counts were estimated from reference gene primer amplification. TCRdb keeps only in-frame clones here, not all; method: immunoSEQ multiplex PCR. That table gives V, J and clone size, and the DNA gave D and trimming. The sample lists 85,000 to 100,000 clones, 90% occurring once. Sequenced input: peripheral blood. The TCR originated in a man aged 55-75 years with acute or convalescent COVID-19.

The CDR3 region has the DNA TGTGCCAGCAGTCCTCTTTGGGGACATACACCCCTCCACTTT. Its protein product is CASSPLWGHTPLHF. V gene TRBV6-5 combines with J gene TRBJ1-6, with D possibly TRBD1 on 6 matching bases. The CDR3 is made up of 14 amino acids. Between the trimmed V and J ends, which lost 5 bases and 11 bases, there was a span of 16 bases. Germline loops: CDR1 MNHEY, CDR2 SVGAGI.